The subject of this entry is one T cell receptor (beta chain). Assay used: immunoSEQ multiplex PCR; TCRdb lists only in-frame clones, some missing. The table records approximately 290,000 clones, roughly 90% of them present only once. The study recruited people aged about 18 to 89 years across approximately 24 US areas. For recovered donors of Cohort 3, there were two negative PCRs, clearance, or symptom resolution. This entry belongs to a study of blood T cell repertoires in COVID-19. Background on the study: Material from acute and convalescent COVID-19 was sourced from the United States, Italy and Spain. PBMCs, B-cell-depleted T cells, or T cells provided the cDNA or gDNA that made up the material.

Germline loops: CDR1 LGHNA, CDR2 YSLEER. The CDR3 totals 16 residues. V was clipped by 4 bases and J by 1 base; unmatched bases: 7. Material for sequencing was PBMCs or T cells enriched from blood (not recorded which). The V gene is TRBV4-3, the J gene TRBJ2-3, with 8 bases that match TRBD2. The clonotype comes from a woman aged 25-40 years who had recovered from COVID-19. As DNA, the CDR3 is TGCGCCAGCAGCCTTGGATCGGGGGGGGGCACAGATACGCAGTATTTT. Translating gives CASSLGSGGGTDTQYF.